One and the same sample provided the 24 T cell receptor beta chains below, sequenced in a study of T cells in women clearing cervical HPV infection. Sequencing was performed with immunoSEQ multiplex PCR; in TCRdb, only in-frame clones are kept and a portion is missing. This repertoire includes roughly 9,000 clones. Sequencing input: blood buffy coat. The receptor set was obtained from a woman between 18 and 69 years old with a cervical HPV16 infection that either progressed to CIN3+ or cleared (not recorded which).

With regard to this clone: Read sequence stops 3 residues before the CDR3 end, and the germline J gene provides the missing end. This chain connects TRBV5-5 to TRBJ2-5; D not resolved. V lost 1 base and J 7 bases, leaving 14 bases between the germline ends. CDR3 size: 14 residues. Germline lookup yields CDR1 SGHKS and CDR2 YYEKEE (reference sequence). CDR3 in amino acids: CASSLNSGTRTQYF. CDR3 DNA, as far as it was read: TGTGCCAGCAGCTTGAATTCAGGTACCAGGACC.

To note about this clone: The read ends 3 residues early relative to the CDR3; the germline J gene fills the gap. This chain joins TRBV12-3 or TRBV12-4 and TRBJ1-6; no firm D call. V was clipped by 6 bases and J by 7 bases, with 13 bases between them. The CDR3 contains 14 residues. Here the CDR3 reads CASSILGGNSPLHF. Incomplete CDR3 DNA: TGTGCCAGCAGCATTCTAGGAGGCAATTCACCC.

Note on this clone: The CDR3 extends 3 residues past the end of the read, so its final part is completed from the germline J gene. V usage is TRBV30 and J usage is TRBJ2-3; D is possibly TRBD1 or TRBD2 (7 bases each). CDR1 is GTSNPN, CDR2 SVGIG, per germline (reference sequence). There are 12 residues in the CDR3. Here the CDR3 reads CAWSGQGGTQYF. The covered CDR3 bases are TGTGCCTGGAGTGGACAGGGAGGGACG.

The CDR3 spells CASSQASGSGTGELFF. Incomplete CDR3 DNA: TGTGCCAGCAGCCAAGCATCAGGGAGTGGCACCGGGGAG. The rearrangement links TRBV14 to TRBJ2-2, with D perhaps TRBD1 or TRBD2 (5 bases each). The read ends 3 residues early relative to the CDR3; the germline J gene fills the gap. The CDR3 length is 16 residues. The V and J ends lost 1 base and 4 bases respectively, with 13 bases between them. Germline V gene data show CDR1 as SGHDN and CDR2 as FVKESK. Looking up the rest from reference TRBV14 and TRBJ2-2 gives the full variable domain: EAGVTQFPSHSVIEKGQTVTLRCDPISGHDNLYWYRRVMGKEIKFLLHFVKESKQDESGMPNNRFLAERTGGTYSTLKVQPAELEDSGVYFCASSQASGSGTGELFFGEGSRLTVL.

As regards this clone: The CDR3 end lies 3 residues beyond the end of the read and is filled in from the germline J gene. The gene calls are TRBV5-1 and TRBJ2-7; D gene unclear. CDR3 length: 13 amino acids. Germline CDR1 SGHRS, CDR2 YFSETQ. V was shortened by 0 bases and J by 3 bases, with 7 bases between the two germline ends. The part of the CDR3 DNA that was read is TGCGCCAGCAGCTTGGAGGGCTACTACGAG. Its protein product is CASSLEGYYE. The CDR3 in full is CASSLEGYYEQYF. Combining the CDR3 with reference TRBV5-1 and TRBJ2-7 gives the whole variable domain KAGVTQTPRYLIKTRGQQVTLSCSPISGHRSVSWYQQTPGQGLQFLFEYFSETQRNKGNFPGRFSGRQFSNSRSEMNVSTLELGDSALYLCASSLEGYYEQYFGPGTRLTVT.

Notes on this clone: With the read ending 3 residues before the CDR3 end, the germline J gene is used to fill in that end. In the same sample, other DNA sequences code for this CDR3. The V call is TRBV7-3, the J call TRBJ1-6; TRBD1 matches at 8 bases. Looked up from germline, CDR1 is SGHTA and CDR2 is FQGTGA. The CDR3 length is 16 residues. The CDR3 loop is CASSLSGRDRISPLHF. CDR3 DNA, as far as it was read: TGTGCCAGCAGCTTAAGTGGCCGGGACAGGATTTCGCCC.

Of note for this clone: The read ends 3 residues early relative to the CDR3; the germline J gene fills the gap. The chain employs TRBV7-2 and TRBJ1-2; D not certain. This CDR3 has 13 amino acids. From germline, CDR1 is SGHTA and CDR2 FQGNSA. The CDR3: CASSLVKTGDYTF. The part of the CDR3 DNA that was read is TGTGCCAGCAGCTTAGTGAAAACCGGTGAC.

Regarding this clone: The missing CDR3 end, 3 residues past where the read stops, is filled in from the germline J gene. This chain uses TRBV19 with TRBJ1-5, with D possibly matching TRBD1 (5 bases). CDR1 is LNHDA, CDR2 SQIVND, per germline (reference sequence). The CDR3 loop spans 16 amino acids. V dropped 3 bases and J dropped 3 bases, with 15 bases sitting between them. The CDR3 spells CASSIPTVMVNQPQHF. Partial CDR3 DNA: TGTGCCAGTAGTATCCCGACAGTTATGGTCAATCAGCCC.

As regards this clone: The read ends 3 residues before the CDR3 terminus; that terminus is restored from the germline J gene. The rearrangement links TRBV5-6 to TRBJ2-3, with D perhaps TRBD1 (6 bases). The CDR3 contains 13 residues. V was clipped by 8 bases and J by 6 bases, with 16 bases between them. Germline assignment: CDR1 SGHDT and CDR2 YYEEEE. CDR3: CASQDPGVDTQYF. The covered CDR3 bases are TGTGCCAGTCAAGACCCAGGGGTCGATACG.

Note on this clone: Read coverage stops 3 residues before the CDR3 terminus; the germline J gene supplies the remainder. V usage is TRBV12-3 or TRBV12-4 and J usage is TRBJ1-1; perhaps TRBD1 as D (6 bases). The CDR3 spans 11 residues. The CDR3 DNA, read in part, is TGTGCCAGCAGTCTCCGGGACAAA. Translating it yields CASSLRDK. The full CDR3 protein is CASSLRDKAFF.

Of note for this clone: The DNA ends 3 residues before the CDR3 does, and the rest of the CDR3 is filled in from the germline J gene. The chain uses TRBV20-1 and TRBJ1-1; D perhaps matches TRBD1 (5 bases). V was trimmed by 6 bases and J by 1 base, leaving 9 bases between them. Germline-derived CDR1 and CDR2 are DFQATT and SNEGSKA (reference sequence). The CDR3 loop spans 12 amino acids. The CDR3 is CSARQGNTEAFF. CDR3 DNA (partial): TGCAGTGCGCGGCAGGGGAACACTGAA.

This clone is labeled medium-sized (0.01 to 0.1%) based on frequency. The read falls 3 residues short of the CDR3 end, and the missing part is taken from the germline J gene. The V and J genes are TRBV7-9 and TRBJ2-2; D is uncertain. The germline V gene encodes CDR1 SEHNR and CDR2 FQNEAQ (reference sequence). The V end was cut by 1 base, the J end by 0 bases, with 6 bases between. The CDR3 spans 15 residues. Here the CDR3 reads CASSLGLANTGELFF. The CDR3 DNA, read in part, is TGTGCCAGCAGCTTAGGGCTGGCGAACACCGGGGAG. Full variable domain (rest looked up from reference TRBV7-9 and TRBJ2-2): DTGVSQNPRHKITKRGQNVTFRCDPISEHNRLYWYRQTLGQGPEFLTYFQNEAQLEKSRLLSDRFSAERPKGSFSTLEIQRTEQGDSAMYLCASSLGLANTGELFFGEGSRLTVL.

Regarding this clone: The read terminates 3 residues before the CDR3 end, so the remaining end is supplied by the germline J gene. The chain links TRBV12-3 or TRBV12-4 to TRBJ2-2; TRBD2 matches at 10 bases. This CDR3 has 14 residues. V lost 3 bases, J lost 7 bases, and 2 bases stayed unmatched. The CDR3 sequence: CASSLASGGGELFF. The sequenced CDR3 bases are TGTGCCAGCAGTTTGGCTAGCGGGGGCGGGGAG.

About this clone: The read ends 3 residues shy of where the CDR3 ends; the end is completed using the germline J gene. The V and J genes are TRBV5-1 and TRBJ2-2; 7 nucleotides agree with TRBD1. Losses at the gene ends were 4 bases for V and 5 bases for J; bases not matched to a gene: 8. Per the germline V gene, CDR1 is SGHRS and CDR2 is YFSETQ. The CDR3 runs to 15 residues. CDR3 bases read: TGCGCCAGCAGCCCGGGACAGCCGGGAACCGGGGAG. Translation: CASSPGQPGTGE. The entire CDR3 protein is CASSPGQPGTGELFF.

Frequency places this clone as medium-sized. The CDR3 is CASSGQGYNYGYTF. CDR3 bases read: TGTGCCAGCAGTGGCCAGGGGTATAACTATGGC. This chain links TRBV2 with TRBJ1-2; a possible D gene is TRBD1 (6 bases). From the germline J gene comes the end of the CDR3, since the read stops 3 residues before it. V dropped 4 bases and J dropped 1 base, with 10 bases sitting between them. The germline gives CDR1 SNHLY, CDR2 FYNNEI. This CDR3 contains 14 residues.

Concerning this clone itself: The CDR3 end falls 3 residues outside the read, so it is completed with the germline J gene. The chain recombines TRBV5-1 with TRBJ2-2; possibly TRBD2 for D (7 bases). CDR1 and CDR2 from the germline V gene are SGHRS and YFSETQ. CDR3 size: 15 residues. This chain's CDR3 is CASSLGAGAGEKLFF. The sequenced part of the CDR3 DNA is TGCGCCAGCAGCTTAGGGGCGGGGGCTGGTGAAAAG.

Comments on this clone: Sequencing ends 3 residues short of the CDR3 end; the germline J gene provides the rest. The chain has TRBV5-6 and TRBJ2-3; no definite D call. Germline CDR1 and CDR2: SGHDT and YYEEEE. V shed 1 base and J shed 3 bases, with 9 bases lying between them. This CDR3 has 14 residues. CDR3 DNA, as far as it was read: TGTGCCAGCAGCTTGAAGAGGCTTACAGATACG. Protein sequence: CASSLKRLTDT. The complete CDR3 reads CASSLKRLTDTQYF.

For this clone: Read coverage stops 3 residues before the CDR3 terminus; the germline J gene supplies the remainder. The rearrangement joins TRBV3-1 (or the pseudogene TRBV3-2) to TRBJ2-5; D remains unclear. The germline gives CDR1 LGHDT, CDR2 YNNKEL (reference sequence). Trimming took 4 bases from V and 4 from J, leaving 16 bases between them. This CDR3 is built from 15 residues. CDR3 DNA (partial): TGTGCCAGCAGCCTTCGAGAAGGGTATCGAGAGACC. Amino acid sequence: CASSLREGYRET. The whole CDR3 protein reads CASSLREGYRETQYF.

As to this clone: The read gets to within 3 residues of the CDR3 end, and the germline J gene fills in the rest. The chain has TRBV7-6 and TRBJ2-2; 7 nucleotides line up with TRBD1. There are 15 residues in the CDR3. V lost 2 bases and J lost 9; bases outside the gene matches: 9. Per the germline V gene, CDR1 is SGHVS and CDR2 is FNYEAQ. The CDR3 sequence is CASSLIGTDRRELFF. The covered CDR3 bases are TGTGCCAGCAGCTTAATTGGGACAGATCGCAGGGAG.

Points on this clone: The missing CDR3 end, 3 residues past where the read stops, is filled in from the germline J gene. The V call is TRBV6-2 or TRBV6-3, the J call TRBJ2-6; D is unclear. V lost 0 bases and J lost 0, with 3 bases in between. The CDR3 length is 15 residues. Germline lookup yields CDR1 MNHEY and CDR2 SVGEGT. CDR3 protein: CASSYSYSGANVLTF. The covered CDR3 bases are TGTGCCAGCAGTTACTCATACTCTGGGGCCAACGTC.

On this clone itself: The sequence runs out 3 residues before the end of the CDR3; the remainder is reconstructed from the germline J gene. This chain links TRBV2 with TRBJ2-3, with D maybe TRBD1 (5 bases). This CDR3 comprises 13 residues. Per germline, CDR1 SNHLY and CDR2 FYNNEI. Trimming pared 7 bases from V and 1 base from J, leaving 9 bases between. The CDR3 sequence is CASTGRGTDTQYF. CDR3 DNA (partial): TGTGCCAGCACTGGCAGGGGCACAGATACG.

A remark on this clone: The DNA ends 3 residues before the CDR3 does, and the rest of the CDR3 is filled in from the germline J gene. The V gene is TRBV10-3, the J gene TRBJ1-2; 8 nucleotides agree with TRBD1. The CDR3 is 17 residues long. Germline CDR1 and CDR2: ENHRY and SYGVKD. V was clipped by 0 bases and J by 6 bases; unmatched bases: 12. The CDR3 sequence is CAISESGTGTPMDGYTF. Partial CDR3 DNA: TGTGCCATCAGTGAGTCCGGGACAGGAACCCCTATGGATGGC.

A remark on this clone: The read terminates 3 residues before the CDR3 end, so the remaining end is supplied by the germline J gene. The V and J genes are TRBV19 and TRBJ1-5, with a weak D call TRBD1 (5 bases). The CDR3 consists of 14 residues. Per the germline V gene, CDR1 is LNHDA and CDR2 is SQIVND (reference sequence). Trimming removed 1 base from V and 7 bases from J, with 11 bases in between. CDR3 DNA (partial): TGTGCCAGTAGTATAGGTTATCAGGGCCAGCCC. Translated, it gives CASSIGYQGQP. The CDR3, in full, reads CASSIGYQGQPQHF.

Concerning this clone: The read ends 3 residues early relative to the CDR3; the germline J gene fills the gap. V is TRBV5-1 and J is TRBJ1-2, with TRBD1 matching 7 bases. Germline CDR1 is SGHRS and CDR2 is YFSETQ. V gave up 4 bases and J gave up 6 bases; unmatched junction bases: 9. The CDR3 loop spans 14 amino acids. The sequenced CDR3 bases are TGCGCCAGCAGCGTTGGACAGGTTTCAAATGGC. This sequence encodes CASSVGQVSNG. The CDR3 reads in full as CASSVGQVSNGYTF. The variable domain in full, with the rest retrieved from reference TRBV5-1 and TRBJ1-2, is KAGVTQTPRYLIKTRGQQVTLSCSPISGHRSVSWYQQTPGQGLQFLFEYFSETQRNKGNFPGRFSGRQFSNSRSEMNVSTLELGDSALYLCASSVGQVSNGYTFGSGTRLTVV.